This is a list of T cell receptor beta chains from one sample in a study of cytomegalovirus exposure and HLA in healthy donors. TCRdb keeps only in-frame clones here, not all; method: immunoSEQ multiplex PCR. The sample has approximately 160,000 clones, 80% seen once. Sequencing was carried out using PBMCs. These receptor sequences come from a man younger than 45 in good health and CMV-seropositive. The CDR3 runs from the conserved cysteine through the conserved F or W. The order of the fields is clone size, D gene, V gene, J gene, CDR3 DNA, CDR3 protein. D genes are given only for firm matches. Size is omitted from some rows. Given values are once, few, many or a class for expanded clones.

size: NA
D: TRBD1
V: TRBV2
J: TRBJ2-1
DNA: TGTGCCGGCGCGATACAGGGGTCTTACAATGAGCAGTTCTTC
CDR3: CAGAIQGSYNEQFF

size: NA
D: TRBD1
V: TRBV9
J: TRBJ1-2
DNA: TGTGCCAGCAGCAACGGACAGGGGAACTATGGCTACACCTTC
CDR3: CASSNGQGNYGYTF

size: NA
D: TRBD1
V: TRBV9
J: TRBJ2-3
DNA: TGTGCCAGCAGCGGGGGGACAGGGGGTGATACGCAGTATTTT
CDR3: CASSGGTGGDTQYF

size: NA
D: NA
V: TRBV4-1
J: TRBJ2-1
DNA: TGCGCCAGCAGCCTAGCGTACACCTACAATGAGCAGTTCTTC
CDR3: CASSLAYTYNEQFF

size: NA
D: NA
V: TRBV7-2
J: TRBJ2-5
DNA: TGTGCCAGCAGCTTTCTAAGGGGCCAAGAGACCCAGTACTTC
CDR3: CASSFLRGQETQYF

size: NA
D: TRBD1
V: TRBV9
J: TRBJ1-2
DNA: TGTGCCAGCAGCGCCTGGGACAGGGTCTCCTATGGCTACACCTTC
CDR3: CASSAWDRVSYGYTF

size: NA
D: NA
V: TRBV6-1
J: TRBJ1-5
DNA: TGTGCCAGCAGTGATTCAGGGGTACTTAGCAATCAGCCCCAGCATTTT
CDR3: CASSDSGVLSNQPQHF

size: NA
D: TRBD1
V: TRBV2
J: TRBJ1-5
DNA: TGTGCCAGCAGTAACAGGGGGAATCTCCTTCAGCCCCAGCATTTT
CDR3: CASSNRGNLLQPQHF

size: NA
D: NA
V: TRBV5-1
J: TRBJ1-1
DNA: TGCGCCAGCAACCTCGGGGGGGAAGCTTTCTTT
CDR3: CASNLGGEAFF

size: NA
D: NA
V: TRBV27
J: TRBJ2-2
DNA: TGTGCCAGCAGTTTCGGGGGTAGGGACACCGGGGAGCTGTTTTTT
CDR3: CASSFGGRDTGELFF

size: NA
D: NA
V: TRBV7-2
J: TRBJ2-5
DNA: TGTGCCAGCAGCCCCCAGGGAAACCAAGAGACCCAGTACTTC
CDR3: CASSPQGNQETQYF

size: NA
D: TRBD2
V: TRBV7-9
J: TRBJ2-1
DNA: TGTGCCAGCAGCCCATCTGGACTAGCGGGAGCTGGTGAGCAGTTCTTC
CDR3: CASSPSGLAGAGEQFF

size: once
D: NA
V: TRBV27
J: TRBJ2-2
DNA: TGTGCCAGCAGGAGGGTTGTTGAGGCCGGGGAGCTGTTTTTT
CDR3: CASRRVVEAGELFF

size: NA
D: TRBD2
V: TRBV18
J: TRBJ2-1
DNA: TGTGCCAGCTCCAAGGGCGGGGGAGTGGAGCAGTTCTTC
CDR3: CASSKGGGVEQFF